The 8 T cell receptor beta chains given below trace back to one sample, sequenced in a study of beta chain features in type 1 diabetes. Overall study findings and caveats: Among patients with Type 1 diabetes, TCRB CDR3s were moderately but significantly shorter in every one of the four CD4+ subsets.

Of the isolated RNA, all was reverse transcribed, and so the sequenced material was expressed TCRB transcripts. The assay was immunoSEQ multiplex PCR, and TCRdb's table has in-frame clones only and misses some. The sample yields hundreds of thousands of clones, more than 12% seen once. No cognate antigen is known for these TCRs. Material for sequencing was naive CD4+ T cells from blood. These receptors originate from a man aged 18 to 29 with type 1 diabetes.

About this clone itself: One end of the junction varies from germline; a read error may be responsible. The chain links TRBV27 to TRBJ1-2; no reliable D call. Germline CDR1 reads MNHEY; CDR2 reads SMNVEV (reference sequence). This CDR3 region has 13 residues. Here the CDR3 DNA reads TGTGCCAGCAGTTTTTTGGCTTCACGGCACGACATCTTC. As protein: CASSFLASRHDIF.

This clone occurred a few times. This chain uses TRBV30 with TRBJ1-3; 8 bases are shared with TRBD1. This CDR3 has 13 amino acids. Germline trimming cut 7 bases from V and 4 bases from J; bases unmatched to any gene: 6. Germline V lookup: CDR1 GTSNPN, CDR2 SVGIG (reference sequence). The CDR3 region is CASSQGGGNTIYF. The CDR3 DNA follows: TGTGCCTCCTCACAGGGGGGCGGAAACACCATATATTTT.

The table lists this clone with a few counts. One end of the junction is discordant with germline, which a read error may explain. The chain employs TRBV2 and TRBJ2-5; possibly TRBD1 or TRBD2 for D (6 bases each). Germline V gene sequence: CDR1 SNHLY, CDR2 FYNNEI. The CDR3 is 12 amino acids. The CDR3 region has the DNA TGTGCCAGCAGTGAAGCGCGGGGCCAGGGGAACTTC. Translating it yields CASSEARGQGNF.

Only a few counts were recorded for this clone. The chain employs TRBV9 and TRBJ2-7; D is possibly TRBD1 or TRBD2 (5 bases each). Per the germline V gene, CDR1 is SGDLS and CDR2 is YYNGEE. V lost 0 bases and J lost 4, with 14 bases in between. This CDR3 contains 15 residues. CDR3 loop: CASSVGVLGAYEQYF. The CDR3 DNA reads as TGTGCCAGCAGCGTAGGGGTCCTCGGGGCTTACGAGCAGTACTTC.

This clone showed up just a few times. The chain links TRBV30 to TRBJ1-5, with 7 bases matching TRBD1. Trimming took 3 bases from V and 3 from J; bases not matched to a gene: 5. This CDR3 region has 14 residues. Looked up from germline, CDR1 is GTSNPN and CDR2 is SVGIG (reference sequence). CDR3 protein: CAWSATGFNQPQHF. The DNA for the CDR3 is TGTGCCTGGAGCGCGACAGGGTTCAATCAGCCCCAGCATTTT.

This clone turned up a few times. This chain links TRBV14 with TRBJ2-1; 9 positions match TRBD2. CDR3 length: 18 amino acids. With 4 bases clipped from V and 4 bases from J, the junction kept 14 bases outside the gene matches. Germline V lookup: CDR1 SGHDN, CDR2 FVKESK. The CDR3 sequence is CASSPIGQRGARYNEQFF. The CDR3 coding sequence is TGTGCCAGCAGCCCTATCGGCCAGCGGGGGGCCAGGTACAATGAGCAGTTCTTC.

The chain employs TRBV18 and TRBJ1-3; possible D gene TRBD1, 6 bases. Trimming cost V 3 bases and J 0 bases, with 12 bases left between them. CDR3 length: 16 amino acids. Germline assignment: CDR1 KGHSH and CDR2 LQKENI. Here the CDR3 DNA reads TGTGCCAGCTCACCCGTGGACAGACTCTCTGGAAACACCATATATTTT. Translating it yields CASSPVDRLSGNTIYF. The full variable domain, in which reference TRBV18 and TRBJ1-3 provide the parts outside the CDR3, is NAGVMQNPRHLVRRRGQEARLRCSPMKGHSHVYWYRQLPEEGLKFMVYLQKENIIDESGMPKERFSAEFPKEGPSILRIQQVVRGDSAAYFCASSPVDRLSGNTIYFGEGSWLTVV.

As DNA, the CDR3 is TGCGCCAGCAGCCAAAGGGGGGCCGAAGAGACCCAGTACTTC. Residues: CASSQRGAEETQYF. The rearrangement joins TRBV4-1 to TRBJ2-5; the D call may be TRBD1 or TRBD2 (6 bases each). The V gene's germline CDR1 is MGHRA and CDR2 YSYEKL. The CDR3 runs to 14 residues. V lost 2 bases to trimming and J lost 3 bases, with 10 bases between them.